This entry features one T cell receptor (beta chain) sequence. V shed 6 bases and J shed 8 bases, with 23 bases lying between them. The CDR3 has 16 amino acids. Germline loops: CDR1 MRHNA, CDR2 SNTAGT. TCRdb keeps only in-frame clones here, not all; method: immunoSEQ multiplex PCR. The sample holds approximately 63,000 clones, 75% to 95% seen once. This entry comes from a study of T cell changes during pregnancy in multiple sclerosis. The sequenced sample was peripheral blood, obtained in the third trimester of pregnancy. This clonotype originated in a female donor in good health, enrolled as a control in a pregnancy study. This chain uses TRBV6-4 with TRBJ2-1, with a possible D match to TRBD2 (5 bases). The CDR3 bases are TGTGCCAGCAGCGTCCGGCCGACGGCGGGTGTGGATGAGCAGTTCTTC. It codes for CASSVRPTAGVDEQFF.